This TCR beta chain derives from a study of T-cell reconstitution after alpha-beta-depleted transplantation in children. This clonotype was counted only a few times. Trimming removed 8 bases from V and 2 bases from J; junction bases left unmatched: 6. The CDR3 extends over 14 amino acids. Germline assignment: CDR1 SQVTM and CDR2 ANQGSEA. Unique molecular identifiers tagged the TCRbeta library. TCRdb re-called the PCR reads through MiXCR, storing one row per CDR3 protein. Of roughly 500,000 distinct CDR3 sequences listed, less than 35% were seen once; the top ten hold 2.4%. The sequence was collected from a human donor who donated a stem cell graft to a child with aplastic anemia. The source was PBMCs from the stem cell graft donor, collected from the stem cell graft. The genes are TRBV29-1 and TRBJ2-1; TRBD2 aligns across 10 bases. The chain's CDR3 is CSPRLAGAYNEQFF. The CDR3 DNA reads TGCAGCCCGAGGCTAGCGGGAGCCTACAATGAGCAGTTCTTC.